The sequence of this T cell receptor (beta chain) was determined in a study of blood T cells in healthy people across ages. Germline lookup yields CDR1 DFQATT and CDR2 SNEGSKA (reference sequence). The CDR3 sequence is 12 residues long. Primers used in a second PCR of roughly 6 to 11 cycles were a sample-barcoded 5' primer and a J-beta primer mix. TCRdb processed the 5' RACE reads anew with MiXCR; each CDR3 protein has one entry. The sample lists about 1.8 million distinct CDR3 sequences, roughly 50% occurring once. Sequenced sample: blood. The sequence was collected from a woman between 40 and 55 years old in good health. The rearrangement uses TRBV20-1 and TRBJ2-4; TRBD1 matches 10 bases. The J call may be faulty, since TRBJ2-7 better matches the DNA end. In nucleotides, the CDR3 is TGCAGTGCAAGACAGGGGGCCGCCGAGCAGTACTTC. Its translation: CSARQGAAEQYF.